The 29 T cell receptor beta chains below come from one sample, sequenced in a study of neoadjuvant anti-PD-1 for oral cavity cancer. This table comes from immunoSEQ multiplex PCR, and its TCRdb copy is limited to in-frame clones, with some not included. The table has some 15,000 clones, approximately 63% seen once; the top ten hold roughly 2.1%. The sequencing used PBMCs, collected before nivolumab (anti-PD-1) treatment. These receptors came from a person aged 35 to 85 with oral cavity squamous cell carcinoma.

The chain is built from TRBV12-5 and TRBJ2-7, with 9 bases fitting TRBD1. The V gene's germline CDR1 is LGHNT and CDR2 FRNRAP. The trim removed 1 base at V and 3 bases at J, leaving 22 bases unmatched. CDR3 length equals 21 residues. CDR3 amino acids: CASGLDVPGQGVGRGNYEQYF. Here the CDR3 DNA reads TGTGCTAGTGGTTTGGACGTCCCGGGACAGGGTGTAGGGAGAGGTAACTACGAGCAGTACTTC.

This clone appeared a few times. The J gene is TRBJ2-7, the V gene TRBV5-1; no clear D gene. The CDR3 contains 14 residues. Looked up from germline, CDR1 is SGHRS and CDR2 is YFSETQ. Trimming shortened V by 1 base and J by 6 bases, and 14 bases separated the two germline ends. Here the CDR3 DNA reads TGCGCCAGCAGCTTGTCCCAGAACCTTGGCGAGCAGTACTTC. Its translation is CASSLSQNLGEQYF.

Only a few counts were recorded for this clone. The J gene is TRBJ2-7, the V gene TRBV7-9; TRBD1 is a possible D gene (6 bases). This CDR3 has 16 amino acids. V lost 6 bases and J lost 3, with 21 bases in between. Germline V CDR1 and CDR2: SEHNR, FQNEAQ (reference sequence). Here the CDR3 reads CASSLGAATRFYEQYF. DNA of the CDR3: TGTGCCAGCAGTTTGGGGGCCGCCACTCGCTTCTACGAGCAGTACTTC.

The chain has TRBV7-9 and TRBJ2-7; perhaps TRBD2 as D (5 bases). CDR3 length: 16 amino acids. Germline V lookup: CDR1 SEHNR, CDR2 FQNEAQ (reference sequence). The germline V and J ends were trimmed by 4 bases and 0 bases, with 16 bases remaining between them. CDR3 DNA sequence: TGTGCCAGCAGCTACCGGAGGCAGGCTTCCTCCTACGAGCAGTACTTC. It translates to CASSYRRQASSYEQYF.

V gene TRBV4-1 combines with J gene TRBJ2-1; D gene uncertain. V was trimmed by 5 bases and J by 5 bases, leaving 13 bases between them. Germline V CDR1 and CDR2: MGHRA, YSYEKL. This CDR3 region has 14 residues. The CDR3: CASSFRLNNNEQFF. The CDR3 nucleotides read TGCGCCAGCAGCTTCCGACTTAACAACAATGAGCAGTTCTTC.

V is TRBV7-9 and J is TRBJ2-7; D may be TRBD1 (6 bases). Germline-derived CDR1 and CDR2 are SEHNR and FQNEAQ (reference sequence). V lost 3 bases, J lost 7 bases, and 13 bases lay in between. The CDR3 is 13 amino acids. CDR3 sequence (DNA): TGTGCCAGCAGCTTCGCCGGGACACCGGAGCAGTACTTC. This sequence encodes CASSFAGTPEQYF.

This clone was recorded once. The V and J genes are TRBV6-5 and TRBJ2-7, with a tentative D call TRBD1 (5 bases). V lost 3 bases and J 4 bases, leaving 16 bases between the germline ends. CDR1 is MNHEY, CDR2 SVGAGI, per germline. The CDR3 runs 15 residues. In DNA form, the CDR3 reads TGTGCCAGCAGTTATAATAGGGGTCCAGGGTACGAGCAGTACTTC. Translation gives CASSYNRGPGYEQYF.

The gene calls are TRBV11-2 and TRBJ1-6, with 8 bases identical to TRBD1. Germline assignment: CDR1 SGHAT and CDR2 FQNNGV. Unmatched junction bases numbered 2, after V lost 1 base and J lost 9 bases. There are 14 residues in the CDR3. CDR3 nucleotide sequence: TGTGCCAGCAGCTTAGGGACAGGGAGTTCACCCCTCCACTTT. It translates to CASSLGTGSSPLHF.

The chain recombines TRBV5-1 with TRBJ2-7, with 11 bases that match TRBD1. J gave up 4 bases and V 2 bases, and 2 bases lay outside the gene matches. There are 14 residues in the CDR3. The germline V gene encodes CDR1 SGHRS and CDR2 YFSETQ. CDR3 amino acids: CASSFGTGGYEQYF. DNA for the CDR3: TGCGCCAGCAGCTTCGGGACAGGGGGATACGAGCAGTACTTC.

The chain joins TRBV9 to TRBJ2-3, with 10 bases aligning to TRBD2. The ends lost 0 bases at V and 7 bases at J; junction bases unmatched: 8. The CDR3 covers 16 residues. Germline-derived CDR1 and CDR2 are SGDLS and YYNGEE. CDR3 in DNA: TGTGCCAGCAGCGTAGATAGCGGGGGGTTCCGAAATACGCAGTATTTT. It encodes CASSVDSGGFRNTQYF.

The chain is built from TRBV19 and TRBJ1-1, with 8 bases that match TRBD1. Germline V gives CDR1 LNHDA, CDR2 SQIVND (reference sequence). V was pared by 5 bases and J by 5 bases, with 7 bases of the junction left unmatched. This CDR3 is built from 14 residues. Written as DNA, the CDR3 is TGTGCCAGTAGTCGACAGGGGAGAGCGACTGAAGCTTTCTTT. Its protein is CASSRQGRATEAFF. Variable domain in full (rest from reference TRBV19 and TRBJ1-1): DGGITQSPKYLFRKEGQNVTLSCEQNLNHDAMYWYRQDPGQGLRLIYYSQIVNDFQKGDIAEGYSVSREKKESFPLTVTSAQKNPTAFYLCASSRQGRATEAFFGQGTRLTVV.

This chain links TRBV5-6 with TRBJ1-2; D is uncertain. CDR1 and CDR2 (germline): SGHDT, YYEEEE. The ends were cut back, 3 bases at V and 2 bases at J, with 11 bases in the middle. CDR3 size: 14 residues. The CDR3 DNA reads TGTGCCAGCAGCTCTGCCCAAACCAACTATGGCTACACCTTC. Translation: CASSSAQTNYGYTF. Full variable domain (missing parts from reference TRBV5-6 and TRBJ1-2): DAGVTQSPTHLIKTRGQQVTLRCSPKSGHDTVSWYQQALGQGPQFIFQYYEEEERQRGNFPDRFSGHQFPNYSSELNVNALLLGDSALYLCASSSAQTNYGYTFGSGTRLTVV.

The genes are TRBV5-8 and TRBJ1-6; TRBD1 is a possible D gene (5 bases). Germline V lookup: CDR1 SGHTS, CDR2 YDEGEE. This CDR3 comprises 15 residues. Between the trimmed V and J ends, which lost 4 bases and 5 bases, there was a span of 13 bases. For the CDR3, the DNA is TGTGCCAGCAGCGGCGGGACGGTAAATAATTCACCCCTCCACTTT. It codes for CASSGGTVNNSPLHF.

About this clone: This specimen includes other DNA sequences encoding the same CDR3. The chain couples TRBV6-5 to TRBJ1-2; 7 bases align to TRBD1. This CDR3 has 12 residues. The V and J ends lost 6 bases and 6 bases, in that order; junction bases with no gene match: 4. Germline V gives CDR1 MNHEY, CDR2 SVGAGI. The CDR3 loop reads CASRRTGDGYTF. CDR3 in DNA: TGTGCCAGCAGGCGTACAGGGGATGGCTACACCTTC.

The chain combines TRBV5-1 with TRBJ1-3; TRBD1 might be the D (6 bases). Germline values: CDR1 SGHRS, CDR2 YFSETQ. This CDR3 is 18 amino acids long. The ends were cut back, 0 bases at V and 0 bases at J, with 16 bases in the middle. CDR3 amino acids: CASSLVAGATTSGNTIYF. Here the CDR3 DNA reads TGCGCCAGCAGCTTGGTGGCGGGGGCGACCACCTCTGGAAACACCATATATTTT.

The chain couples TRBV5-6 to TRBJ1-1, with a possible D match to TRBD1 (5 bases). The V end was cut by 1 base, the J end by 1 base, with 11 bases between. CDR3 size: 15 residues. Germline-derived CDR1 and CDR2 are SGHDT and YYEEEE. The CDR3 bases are TGTGCCAGCAGCTTGCGAGGGACGGGGAACACTGAAGCTTTCTTT. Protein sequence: CASSLRGTGNTEAFF.

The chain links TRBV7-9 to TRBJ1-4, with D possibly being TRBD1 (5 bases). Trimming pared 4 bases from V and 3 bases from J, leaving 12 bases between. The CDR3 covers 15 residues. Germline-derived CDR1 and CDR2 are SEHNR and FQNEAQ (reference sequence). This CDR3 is CASSSLRGSNEKLFF. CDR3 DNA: TGTGCCAGCAGCTCTCTGAGGGGATCTAATGAAAAACTGTTTTTT.

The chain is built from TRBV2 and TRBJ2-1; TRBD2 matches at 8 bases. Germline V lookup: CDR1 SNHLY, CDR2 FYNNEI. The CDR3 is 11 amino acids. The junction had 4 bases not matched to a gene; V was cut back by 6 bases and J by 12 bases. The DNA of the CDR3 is TGTGCCAGCAGGATAGCGGGACCGCAGTTCTTC. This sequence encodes CASRIAGPQFF. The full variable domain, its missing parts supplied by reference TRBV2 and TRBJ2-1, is EPEVTQTPSHQVTQMGQEVILRCVPISNHLYFYWYRQILGQKVEFLVSFYNNEISEKSEIFDDQFSVERPDGSNFTLKIRSTKLEDSAMYFCASRIAGPQFFGPGTRLTVL.

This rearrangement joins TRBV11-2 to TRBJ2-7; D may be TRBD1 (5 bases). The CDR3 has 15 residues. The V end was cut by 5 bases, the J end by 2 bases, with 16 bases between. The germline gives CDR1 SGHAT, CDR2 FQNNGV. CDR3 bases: TGTGCCAGCAGCCCATCCTGGACCAGGGCCTACGAGCAGTACTTC. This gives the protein CASSPSWTRAYEQYF.

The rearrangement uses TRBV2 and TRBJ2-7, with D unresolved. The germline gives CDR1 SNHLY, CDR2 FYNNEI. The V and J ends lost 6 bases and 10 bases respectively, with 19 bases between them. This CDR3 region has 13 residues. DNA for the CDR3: TGTGCCAGCAGCGACGGGCACAGCCGAAGACAGTACTTC. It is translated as CASSDGHSRRQYF. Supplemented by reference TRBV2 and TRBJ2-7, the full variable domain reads EPEVTQTPSHQVTQMGQEVILRCVPISNHLYFYWYRQILGQKVEFLVSFYNNEISEKSEIFDDQFSVERPDGSNFTLKIRSTKLEDSAMYFCASSDGHSRRQYFGPGTRLTVT.

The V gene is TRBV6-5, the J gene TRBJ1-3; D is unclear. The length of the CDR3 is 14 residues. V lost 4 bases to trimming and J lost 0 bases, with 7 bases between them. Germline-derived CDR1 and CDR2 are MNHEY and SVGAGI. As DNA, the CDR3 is TGTGCCAGCAGTTCGATAAGCTCTGGAAACACCATATATTTT. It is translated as CASSSISSGNTIYF.

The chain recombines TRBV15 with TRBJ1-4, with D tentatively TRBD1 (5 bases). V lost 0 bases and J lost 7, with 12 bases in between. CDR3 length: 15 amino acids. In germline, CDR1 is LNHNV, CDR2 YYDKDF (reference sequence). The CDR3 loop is CATSRDPGRGEKLFF. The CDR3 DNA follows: TGTGCCACCAGCAGAGACCCGGGACGAGGTGAAAAACTGTTTTTT. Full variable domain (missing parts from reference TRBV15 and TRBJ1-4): DAMVIQNPRYQVTQFGKPVTLSCSQTLNHNVMYWYQQKSSQAPKLLFHYYDKDFNNEADTPDNFQSRRPNTSFCFLDIRSPGLGDTAMYLCATSRDPGRGEKLFFGSGTQLSVL.

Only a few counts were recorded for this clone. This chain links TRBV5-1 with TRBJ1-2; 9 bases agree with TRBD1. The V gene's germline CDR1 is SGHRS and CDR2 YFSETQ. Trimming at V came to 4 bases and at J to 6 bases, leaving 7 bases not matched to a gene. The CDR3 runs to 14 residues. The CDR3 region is CASSRLQGANGYTF. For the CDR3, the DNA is TGCGCCAGCAGCAGACTACAGGGGGCTAATGGCTACACCTTC.

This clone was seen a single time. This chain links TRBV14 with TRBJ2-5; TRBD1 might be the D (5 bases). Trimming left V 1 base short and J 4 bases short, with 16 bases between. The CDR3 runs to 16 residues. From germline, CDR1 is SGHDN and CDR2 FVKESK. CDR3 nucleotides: TGTGCCAGCAGCCAAGCCGCTAGGGGTATCCGAGAGACCCAGTACTTC. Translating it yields CASSQAARGIRETQYF.

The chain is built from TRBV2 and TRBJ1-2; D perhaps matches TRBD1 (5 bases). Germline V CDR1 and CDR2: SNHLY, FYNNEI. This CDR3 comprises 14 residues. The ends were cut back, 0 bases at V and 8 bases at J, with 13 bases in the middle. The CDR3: CASSEAPTVRGYTF. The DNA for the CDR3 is TGTGCCAGCAGTGAAGCCCCGACAGTGAGGGGCTACACCTTC.

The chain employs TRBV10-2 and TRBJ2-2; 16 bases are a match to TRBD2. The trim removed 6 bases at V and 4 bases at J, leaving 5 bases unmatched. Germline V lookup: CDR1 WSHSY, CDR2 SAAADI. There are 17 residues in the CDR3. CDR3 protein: CASRGLAGGRRTGELFF. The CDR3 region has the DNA TGCGCCAGCAGGGGACTAGCGGGAGGGCGACGCACCGGGGAGCTGTTTTTT.

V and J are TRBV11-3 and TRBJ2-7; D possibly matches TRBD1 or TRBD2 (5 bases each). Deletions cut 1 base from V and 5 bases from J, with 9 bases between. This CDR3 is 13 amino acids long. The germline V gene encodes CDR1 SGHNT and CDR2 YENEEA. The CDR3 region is CASSLGGTNEQYF. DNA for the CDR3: TGTGCCAGCAGCTTAGGGGGGACGAACGAGCAGTACTTC.

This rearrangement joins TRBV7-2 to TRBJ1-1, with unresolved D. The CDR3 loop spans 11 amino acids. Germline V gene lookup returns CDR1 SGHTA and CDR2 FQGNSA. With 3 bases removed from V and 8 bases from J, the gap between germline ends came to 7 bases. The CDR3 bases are TGTGCCAGCAGCTTCTCAGCCGAAGCTTTCTTT. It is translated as CASSFSAEAFF.

DNA of the CDR3: TGTGCCAGCAGTCCACTAGCGGGAACGCAGTATTTT. Protein: CASSPLAGTQYF. The rearrangement uses TRBV6-1 and TRBJ2-3, with TRBD2 matching 10 bases. The germline gives CDR1 MNHNS, CDR2 SASEGT. The CDR3 totals 12 residues. J lost 9 bases, V lost 5 bases, and 2 bases had no gene match.